This T cell receptor (beta chain) is drawn from a study of metastatic and nonmetastatic thyroid tumors (dated by TCRdb to the early 2020s). Looking at the study overall: The researchers compared repertoires between peripheral blood samples and tumor or nodule tissue samples from patients with malignant or benign thyroid disease.

Library creation used PCR. TCRdb names Illumina HiSeq 4000 as the instrument used. High-throughput sequencing was used to profile the TCR beta-chain CDR3 region of each patient. Processing in the source paper ran as follows. CDR3 differences across clinicopathological groups were used to build a classifier for discriminating distant-metastatic papillary thyroid cancer patients. Repertoire diversity was assessed with the Shannon index, and tumor-blood repertoire similarity with the Morisita-Horn index. The raw public reads went through TCRdb reprocessing: fastp at Q25, MiXCR clone calling, in-frame beta chains kept. The V and J calls and clone size come from TCRdb's table, not from the authors' own analysis. In this sample the table shows 10,000 to 15,000 clones, around 10% of which occur a single time. Of the sample, over 25% falls within the top ten clones. The research as a whole found: In both blood and tumor samples, TCR beta diversity was reported to be significantly higher in malignant tumors than in benign nodules.

This clone was seen repeatedly, ten times or more. Its recognized antigen is unknown. No much larger clonotype is one base removed from it; base qualities were not supplied. Trimming costs V 0 bases and J 8 bases, and their ends lie 16 bases apart. From the cysteine through the phenylalanine, the CDR3 covers 15 amino acids. CDR3 DNA only is kept here, 45 bases in frame from base 1. CDR1 and CDR2, per the germline V gene, are MDHEN and SYDVKM. No treatment had been received by any patient before thyroid surgery. Using T-cell receptor beta sequencing, the researchers looked back retrospectively at clinical samples from patients, gathered between about 2011 and 2019.

Sequenced: blood. This clonotype originated in a female donor with papillary thyroid cancer or a benign thyroid nodule (not recorded which). Some clones in this sample may be carry-over from other donors' samples. The rearrangement combines TRBV28 with TRBJ1-2; 6 matching bases give a weak D call of TRBD1. The CDR3 region has the sequence CASSLWGPGASGYTF. The DNA sequence follows: TGTGCCAGCAGTTTATGGGGGCCGGGGGCGAGCGGCTACACCTTC.